Presented here are 32 T cell receptor beta chains from one specimen sequenced in a study of Ad26.COV2.S vaccination and SARS-CoV-2 variants. Described treatment: approximately 18 received Ad26.COV2.S at low or high dose, single or two shots; several received placebo; per-sample allocation not given. Specimen acquisition occurred on day 63 following the initial vaccine or placebo injection. The repertoire was sequenced with immunoSEQ multiplex PCR; TCRdb's copy has only in-frame clones and lacks some. The table shows about 680,000 clones, with 89% occurring only once. Specimen: peripheral blood, collected in a trial of Ad26.COV2.S vaccine versus placebo. The receptors originated from a person between 18 and 60 years old who received the Ad26.COV2.S COVID-19 vaccine or a placebo.

The chain has TRBV6-1 and TRBJ1-1; D is unclear. The CDR3 totals 11 residues. V shed 1 base and J shed 8 bases, with 5 bases lying between them. Per the germline V gene, CDR1 is MNHNS and CDR2 is SASEGT. CDR3 protein: CASSEGAEAFF. The DNA of the CDR3 is TGTGCCAGCAGTGAAGGGGCCGAAGCTTTCTTT.

This clone was detected only once. CDR3 region: CASSALHRGKDEKLFF. CDR3 nucleotides: TGTGCCAGCAGTGCCCTCCACAGGGGGAAGGATGAAAAACTGTTTTTT. The chain joins TRBV6-1 to TRBJ1-4; 8 positions match TRBD1. From germline, CDR1 is MNHNS and CDR2 SASEGT. This CDR3 has 16 amino acids. With 4 bases clipped from V and 6 bases from J, the junction kept 10 bases outside the gene matches.

This clone was seen more than once but under ten times. The chain recombines TRBV18 with TRBJ1-3; no firm D call. The V end was cut by 3 bases, the J end by 3 bases, with 9 bases between. CDR3 length: 14 residues. The V gene's germline CDR1 is KGHSH and CDR2 LQKENI. The DNA of the CDR3 is TGTGCCAGCTCACCTCGGGCGAGTGGAAACACCATATATTTT. This codes for CASSPRASGNTIYF.

This rearrangement joins TRBV4-3 to TRBJ2-1, with D possibly TRBD1 on 6 matching bases. Germline CDR1 is LGHNA and CDR2 is YSLEER. Trimming left V 4 bases short and J 4 bases short, with 17 bases between. The CDR3 has 16 amino acids. CDR3 region: CASSRETGQWYNEQFF. The CDR3 bases are TGCGCCAGCAGCCGAGAGACAGGCCAATGGTACAATGAGCAGTTCTTC.

This clone occurred once. The chain is built from TRBV14 and TRBJ1-2; 10 nucleotides agree with TRBD1. This CDR3 region has 16 residues. From germline, CDR1 is SGHDN and CDR2 FVKESK. The trim removed 0 bases at V and 3 bases at J, leaving 4 bases unmatched. The CDR3 region is CASSQDPGTGDYGYTF. The CDR3 nucleotides read TGTGCCAGCAGCCAAGATCCAGGGACAGGGGACTATGGCTACACCTTC.

V usage is TRBV5-1 and J usage is TRBJ2-1; D gene unclear. Germline assignment: CDR1 SGHRS and CDR2 YFSETQ. Trimming removed 0 bases at V and 9 bases at J, with 4 bases between. The CDR3 totals 11 residues. The CDR3 DNA reads TGCGCCAGCAGCTTGGAAGCTGAGCAGTTCTTC. Encoded protein: CASSLEAEQFF.

The rearrangement uses TRBV7-9 and TRBJ2-1; 11 bases are shared with TRBD2. Trimming removed 4 bases from V and 6 bases from J; junction bases left unmatched: 14. This CDR3 is built from 18 residues. CDR1 and CDR2 from the germline V gene are SEHNR and FQNEAQ (reference sequence). CDR3: CASSSYRLAGFFRNEQFF. For the CDR3, the DNA is TGTGCCAGCAGCTCCTACCGACTAGCGGGATTCTTCCGCAATGAGCAGTTCTTC.

The chain uses TRBV18 and TRBJ2-7, with 8 positions matching TRBD2. Germline V CDR1 and CDR2: KGHSH, LQKENI. Trimming cost V 9 bases and J 3 bases; bases outside gene matches: 7. The CDR3 contains 13 residues. As DNA, the CDR3 is TGTGCCAGTGCCACGGGGGGGAACTACGAGCAGTACTTC. Translating it yields CASATGGNYEQYF. The whole variable domain, filled in from reference TRBV18 and TRBJ2-7, reads NAGVMQNPRHLVRRRGQEARLRCSPMKGHSHVYWYRQLPEEGLKFMVYLQKENIIDESGMPKERFSAEFPKEGPSILRIQQVVRGDSAAYFCASATGGNYEQYFGPGTRLTVT.

The rearrangement links TRBV7-9 to TRBJ2-2; the D is unclear. Trimming shortened V by 5 bases and J by 0 bases, and 10 bases separated the two germline ends. This CDR3 has 15 amino acids. Germline CDR1 SEHNR, CDR2 FQNEAQ (reference sequence). CDR3 nucleotide sequence: TGTGCCAGCAGCCCGGACGGACCGAACACCGGGGAGCTGTTTTTT. This encodes CASSPDGPNTGELFF.

The rearrangement joins TRBV30 to TRBJ1-6; tentative D call: TRBD1 (6 bases). V was cut by 3 bases and J by 0 bases, with 9 bases left in between. Germline V gene sequence: CDR1 GTSNPN, CDR2 SVGIG (reference sequence). The CDR3 totals 15 residues. The CDR3 is CAWRGGSSYNSPLHF. Written as DNA, the CDR3 is TGTGCCTGGAGAGGGGGGAGCTCCTATAATTCACCCCTCCACTTT.

This chain links TRBV10-3 with TRBJ1-6, with D uncertain. Trimming shortened V by 6 bases and J by 0 bases, and 12 bases separated the two germline ends. The CDR3 length is 16 residues. Germline V lookup: CDR1 ENHRY, CDR2 SYGVKD. CDR3: CAISDDLSSYNSPLHF. CDR3 nucleotide sequence: TGTGCCATCAGCGACGATCTGAGCTCCTATAATTCACCCCTCCACTTT.

This clone was seen once. The chain has TRBV10-3 and TRBJ1-1; D perhaps matches TRBD1 (6 bases). Looked up from germline, CDR1 is ENHRY and CDR2 is SYGVKD. Trimming took 7 bases from V and 3 from J, leaving 15 bases between them. The CDR3 contains 14 residues. CDR3 DNA sequence: TGTGCCATCACCTTGAAACAGGGAGACACTGAAGCTTTCTTT. Its translation: CAITLKQGDTEAFF.

The J gene is TRBJ2-5, the V gene TRBV29-1, with a possible D match to TRBD1 (6 bases). This CDR3 has 13 amino acids. V dropped 4 bases and J dropped 0 bases, with 9 bases sitting between them. CDR1 is SQVTM and CDR2 is ANQGSEA in the germline V gene. In DNA, the CDR3 is TGCAGCGTTGGTGGACAGAACCAAGAGACCCAGTACTTC. This gives the protein CSVGGQNQETQYF.

The chain combines TRBV11-3 with TRBJ2-5; TRBD2 matches 7 bases. J gave up 5 bases and V 3 bases, and 9 bases lay outside the gene matches. This CDR3 has 15 amino acids. Germline values: CDR1 SGHNT, CDR2 YENEEA. The CDR3 is CASSLGAGASETQYF. DNA for the CDR3: TGTGCCAGCAGCTTGGGCGCGGGAGCTTCTGAGACCCAGTACTTC.

The V and J genes are TRBV19 and TRBJ2-2; D is perhaps TRBD1 (6 bases). This CDR3 region has 16 residues. The germline gives CDR1 LNHDA, CDR2 SQIVND (reference sequence). With 0 bases removed from V and 0 bases from J, the gap between germline ends came to 8 bases. Written as DNA, the CDR3 is TGTGCCAGTAGTATAGATGGGGGCGCGAACACCGGGGAGCTGTTTTTT. Residues: CASSIDGGANTGELFF. Full variable domain (rest looked up from reference TRBV19 and TRBJ2-2): DGGITQSPKYLFRKEGQNVTLSCEQNLNHDAMYWYRQDPGQGLRLIYYSQIVNDFQKGDIAEGYSVSREKKESFPLTVTSAQKNPTAFYLCASSIDGGANTGELFFGEGSRLTVL.

The V gene is TRBV7-2, the J gene TRBJ2-7, with a possible D match to TRBD2 (6 bases). V lost 4 bases to trimming and J lost 4 bases, with 11 bases between them. The CDR3 runs to 13 residues. The germline CDR1 and CDR2 sequences are SGHTA and FQGNSA. In DNA, the CDR3 is TGTGCCAGCAGCTGGGGGGTCGGATACGAGCAGTACTTC. This encodes CASSWGVGYEQYF.

This sequence joins TRBV7-2 and TRBJ2-7, with a possible D match to TRBD2 (6 bases). V lost 5 bases, J lost 2 bases, and 16 bases lay in between. This CDR3 comprises 15 residues. The germline CDR1 and CDR2 sequences are SGHTA and FQGNSA. Here the CDR3 DNA reads TGTGCCAGCAGCCAAGGGACTCCCGGGGCCTACGAGCAGTACTTC. As protein: CASSQGTPGAYEQYF.

The V call is TRBV24-1, the J call TRBJ2-1, with 7 bases matching TRBD2. This CDR3 is 12 amino acids long. Per germline, CDR1 KGHDR and CDR2 SFDVKD. V dropped 9 bases and J dropped 7; count of bases not matched to a gene: 5. CDR3 in DNA: TGTGCCACCGGGGGGGAACGGAATGAGCAGTTCTTC. This codes for CATGGERNEQFF.

The CDR3 loop is CASKLAGARAYNEQFF. CDR3 DNA: TGTGCCAGTAAATTAGCGGGGGCTAGGGCCTACAATGAGCAGTTCTTC. The chain employs TRBV19 and TRBJ2-1, with 9 bases lining up with TRBD2. Trimming at V came to 7 bases and at J to 2 bases, leaving 9 bases not matched to a gene. This CDR3 comprises 16 residues. The germline gives CDR1 LNHDA, CDR2 SQIVND (reference sequence).

This sequence joins TRBV6-5 and TRBJ2-3; D remains ambiguous. The CDR3 loop spans 13 amino acids. The ends were cut back, 2 bases at V and 6 bases at J, with 9 bases in the middle. In germline, CDR1 is MNHEY, CDR2 SVGAGI. CDR3: CASSYNYGDTQYF. The CDR3 DNA sequence: TGTGCCAGCAGTTACAACTACGGCGATACGCAGTATTTT.

The chain joins TRBV5-4 to TRBJ1-6, with no clear D. V lost 0 bases to trimming and J lost 9 bases, with 10 bases between them. The CDR3 totals 14 residues. In germline, CDR1 is SGHNT, CDR2 YYREEE (reference sequence). CDR3 DNA: TGTGCCAGCAGCTTGGGCACCTCGGGTTCACCCCTCCACTTT. Translating gives CASSLGTSGSPLHF.

CDR3 DNA: TGTGCCAGCAGTTACGGATCTAACCCCTACGAGCAGTACTTC. Amino acids: CASSYGSNPYEQYF. This sequence joins TRBV6-2 or TRBV6-3 and TRBJ2-7; D is undetermined. Between the trimmed V and J ends, which lost 2 bases and 2 bases, there was a span of 10 bases. This CDR3 spans 14 amino acids. From germline, CDR1 is MNHEY and CDR2 SVGEGT.

A remark on this clone: At the DNA level, this CDR3 is encoded by other sequences in the same sample as well. This chain uses TRBV30 with TRBJ1-5; 9 bases map to TRBD1. V shed 3 bases and J 4 bases; nucleotides not matched to a gene: 1. The CDR3 sequence is 13 residues long. CDR1 is GTSNPN, CDR2 SVGIG, per germline (reference sequence). CDR3 protein: CAWSGTGNQPQHF. For the CDR3, the DNA is TGTGCCTGGAGCGGGACAGGGAATCAGCCCCAGCATTTT.

The chain is built from TRBV12-5 and TRBJ2-1; 12 bases fit TRBD2. This CDR3 is 16 amino acids long. Trimming removed 2 bases from V and 5 bases from J; junction bases left unmatched: 4. Germline assignment: CDR1 LGHNT and CDR2 FRNRAP. The CDR3 DNA reads TGTGCTAGTGGTTTGTCTAGCGGGGGGGCCCACAATGAGCAGTTCTTC. Translated, it gives CASGLSSGGAHNEQFF.

The V call is TRBV5-1, the J call TRBJ1-1; a possible D gene is TRBD1 (6 bases). This CDR3 has 16 residues. Trimming cost V 6 bases and J 4 bases, with 22 bases left between them. The germline V gene has CDR1 SGHRS and CDR2 YFSETQ. The DNA of the CDR3 is TGCGCCAGCACCACCGGGCCGCAGGGGACGACCACTGAAGCTTTCTTT. This codes for CASTTGPQGTTTEAFF.

The rearrangement links TRBV7-2 to TRBJ1-3; 10 bases are shared with TRBD1. Germline CDR1 SGHTA, CDR2 FQGNSA. The length of the CDR3 is 17 residues. Trimming at V came to 3 bases and at J to 3 bases, leaving 8 bases not matched to a gene. The CDR3 loop is CASSFIRTGGSGNTIYF. Written as DNA, the CDR3 is TGTGCCAGCAGCTTTATCCGGACAGGGGGAAGTGGAAACACCATATATTTT.

V and J are TRBV7-9 and TRBJ2-1; D is unclear. Germline lookup yields CDR1 SEHNR and CDR2 FQNEAQ (reference sequence). This CDR3 is built from 16 residues. Trimming left V 1 base short and J 1 base short, with 11 bases between. The CDR3 here is CASSLVVVESYNEQFF. Written as DNA, the CDR3 is TGTGCCAGCAGCTTAGTGGTGGTAGAATCCTACAATGAGCAGTTCTTC.

The chain uses TRBV30 and TRBJ1-1; 9 nucleotides agree with TRBD1. Per the germline V gene, CDR1 is GTSNPN and CDR2 is SVGIG (reference sequence). J lost 4 bases, V lost 3 bases, and 9 bases had no gene match. The CDR3 totals 15 residues. CDR3 in DNA: TGTGCCTGGAGCCCCGGGACAGGGAGAAGCACTGAAGCTTTCTTT. Encoded protein: CAWSPGTGRSTEAFF. Full variable domain (missing parts from reference TRBV30 and TRBJ1-1): SQTIHQWPATLVQPVGSPLSLECTVEGTSNPNLYWYRQAAGRGLQLLFYSVGIGQISSEVPQNLSASRPQDRQFILSSKKLLLSDSGFYLCAWSPGTGRSTEAFFGQGTRLTVV.

The table lists this clone with many counts. The V call is TRBV5-6, the J call TRBJ1-3; D unresolved. Per germline, CDR1 SGHDT and CDR2 YYEEEE. Deletions cut 1 base from V and 4 bases from J, with 12 bases between. CDR3 length: 15 residues. The CDR3 DNA follows: TGTGCCAGCAGCTTGATCAGCGTGAGGGGAAACACCATATATTTT. Protein sequence: CASSLISVRGNTIYF. Full variable domain (missing parts from reference TRBV5-6 and TRBJ1-3): DAGVTQSPTHLIKTRGQQVTLRCSPKSGHDTVSWYQQALGQGPQFIFQYYEEEERQRGNFPDRFSGHQFPNYSSELNVNALLLGDSALYLCASSLISVRGNTIYFGEGSWLTVV.

The chain combines TRBV7-9 with TRBJ1-1; D uncertain. Germline V lookup: CDR1 SEHNR, CDR2 FQNEAQ (reference sequence). This CDR3 is built from 15 residues. Trimming shortened V by 5 bases and J by 0 bases, and 13 bases separated the two germline ends. CDR3 nucleotides: TGTGCCAGCAGCCCAGGCAGTGGGGTGAACACTGAAGCTTTCTTT. Protein product: CASSPGSGVNTEAFF.

The rearrangement joins TRBV5-6 to TRBJ2-1; D remains ambiguous. The germline CDR1 and CDR2 sequences are SGHDT and YYEEEE. This CDR3 spans 14 amino acids. Between the trimmed V and J ends, which lost 0 bases and 7 bases, there was a span of 11 bases. CDR3: CASSLGFPANEQFF. The CDR3 coding sequence is TGTGCCAGCAGCTTGGGATTCCCCGCGAATGAGCAGTTCTTC.

CDR3 sequence reads: CASSFSGLGYYNEQFF. The CDR3 DNA reads TGTGCCAGCAGCTTCTCGGGACTAGGGTACTACAATGAGCAGTTCTTC. The chain links TRBV11-1 to TRBJ2-1, with TRBD2 matching 8 bases. CDR1 is SGHAT and CDR2 is FQDESV in the germline V gene (reference sequence). V was clipped by 3 bases and J by 3 bases; unmatched bases: 7. The CDR3 has 16 residues.